This paragraph covers one T cell receptor beta chain sequence. Its antigen is still unknown. At the DNA level, this CDR3 is encoded by other sequences in the same sample as well. This specimen belongs to a study of shared clonotypes between healthy human individuals. Points from the study as a whole: Naive subsets tended to show greater estimated richness than memory subsets. Despite large depth, rarefaction showed incomplete sorted-subset sequencing. Sharing across four donors was highest in naive CD4 (roughly 5%) and lowest in memory CD8 (0.4%).

Replicate PCRs from sorted subsets contained around 200 ng DNA, which is tens of thousands of T cell genomes. Clones were sequenced by immunoSEQ multiplex PCR, and TCRdb holds only the in-frame ones, with some missing. The sample holds millions of clones, over 85% seen once. The TCR sequence derives from a man aged 18 to 30 in good health. Sequencing input: naive CD4+ T cells sorted from blood. As for subset: CD45RA+ positively selected.

In DNA, the CDR3 is TGTGCCAGCAGTGAGGGTTGGCCCCAGCATTTT. Translation gives CASSEGWPQHF. The chain has TRBV6-1 and TRBJ1-5; no definite D call. With 3 bases removed from V and 9 bases from J, the gap between germline ends came to 6 bases. CDR3 length equals 11 residues. The V gene's germline CDR1 is MNHNS and CDR2 SASEGT.